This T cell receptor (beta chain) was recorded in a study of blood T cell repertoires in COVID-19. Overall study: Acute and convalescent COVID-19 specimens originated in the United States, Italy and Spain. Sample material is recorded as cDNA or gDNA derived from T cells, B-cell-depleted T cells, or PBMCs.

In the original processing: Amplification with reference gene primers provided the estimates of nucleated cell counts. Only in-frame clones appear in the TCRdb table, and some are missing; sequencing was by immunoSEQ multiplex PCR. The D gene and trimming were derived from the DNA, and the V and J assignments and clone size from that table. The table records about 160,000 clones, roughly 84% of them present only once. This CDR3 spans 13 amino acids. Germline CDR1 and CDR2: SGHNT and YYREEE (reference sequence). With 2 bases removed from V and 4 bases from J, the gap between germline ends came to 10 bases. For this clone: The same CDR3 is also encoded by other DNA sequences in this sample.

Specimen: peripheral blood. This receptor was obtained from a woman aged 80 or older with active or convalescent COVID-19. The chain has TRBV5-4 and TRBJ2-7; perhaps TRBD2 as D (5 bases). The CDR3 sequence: CASSLDSGYEQYF. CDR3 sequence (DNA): TGTGCCAGCAGCTTAGATTCGGGGTACGAGCAGTACTTC. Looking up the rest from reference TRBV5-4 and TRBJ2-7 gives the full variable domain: ETGVTQSPTHLIKTRGQQVTLRCSSQSGHNTVSWYQQALGQGPQFIFQYYREEENGRGNFPPRFSGLQFPNYSSELNVNALELDDSALYLCASSLDSGYEQYFGPGTRLTVT.